Below are 10 T cell receptor beta chains sequenced from a single sample in a study of a mutant IDH1 vaccine in newly diagnosed glioma. Antigens for these TCRs are unknown. Method: immunoSEQ multiplex PCR; TCRdb's copy keeps in-frame clones and lacks some. The table records tens of thousands of clones, roughly 80% of them present only once. Time point: week 5, during vaccination. Doses comprised 300 ug of mutant IDH1 20-mer peptide each, plus topical imiquimod. This material consisted of PBMCs, taken from a glioma patient whose treatment included an IDH1 peptide vaccine. These receptors all stem from a man aged 30-40 years with glioma.

CDR3 DNA sequence: TGTGCCATCAGTGAGTCACCAGGGAACTCCTACGAGCAGTACTTC. Residues: CAISESPGNSYEQYF. The rearrangement uses TRBV10-3 and TRBJ2-7; weak D call: TRBD1 (5 bases). The CDR3 is 15 residues long. Germline V gene sequence: CDR1 ENHRY, CDR2 SYGVKD. The V gene lost 0 bases and the J gene lost 0 bases, with 9 bases spanning the gap.

The V gene is TRBV30, the J gene TRBJ1-2; D is unresolved. V was clipped by 4 bases and J by 3 bases, with 18 bases between them. Germline V gene data show CDR1 as GTSNPN and CDR2 as SVGIG (reference sequence). The CDR3 consists of 15 residues. Here the CDR3 reads CAWTPGRGEDYGYTF. The CDR3 region has the DNA TGTGCCTGGACCCCGGGTCGGGGAGAGGACTATGGCTACACCTTC.

This clone was counted a single time. The CDR3 sequence: CASSDALNVPSYEQYF. CDR3 coding DNA: TGTGCCAGCAGCGACGCCTTGAACGTCCCCTCCTACGAGCAGTACTTC. V usage is TRBV9 and J usage is TRBJ2-7; unclear D gene. Between the trimmed V and J ends, which lost 3 bases and 0 bases, there was a span of 16 bases. The CDR3 totals 16 residues. Per germline, CDR1 SGDLS and CDR2 YYNGEE.

The chain employs TRBV6-1 and TRBJ1-1; the D is unclear. The ends were cut back, 6 bases at V and 0 bases at J, with 8 bases in the middle. This CDR3 has 13 amino acids. Germline V lookup: CDR1 MNHNS, CDR2 SASEGT. The CDR3, as DNA: TGTGCCAGCAGGAGAGATATGAACACTGAAGCTTTCTTT. Its protein product is CASRRDMNTEAFF.

The rearrangement uses TRBV6-1 and TRBJ2-7, with D maybe TRBD1 (6 bases). V was pared by 5 bases and J by 3 bases, with 17 bases between. The CDR3 is 15 residues long. Germline CDR1 MNHNS, CDR2 SASEGT. CDR3 DNA sequence: TGTGCCAGCAGTAGCGGATGGGCAGGGGTCTACGAGCAGTACTTC. Protein: CASSSGWAGVYEQYF.

The V and J genes are TRBV5-4 and TRBJ2-1, with TRBD1 matching over 9 bases. The trim removed 4 bases at V and 9 bases at J, leaving 11 bases unmatched. CDR3 length: 15 amino acids. Germline CDR1 SGHNT, CDR2 YYREEE (reference sequence). The CDR3 DNA follows: TGTGCCAGCAGCCGGACAGGGGTAACCGGACCTGAGCAGTTCTTC. Protein: CASSRTGVTGPEQFF.

The chain uses TRBV9 and TRBJ2-7; D remains ambiguous. Trimming pared 2 bases from V and 0 bases from J, leaving 9 bases between. In germline, CDR1 is SGDLS, CDR2 YYNGEE. The CDR3 length is 14 residues. CDR3 in DNA: TGTGCCAGCAGCGTTAACAGCAACTCCTACGAGCAGTACTTC. It specifies CASSVNSNSYEQYF.

This sequence joins TRBV15 and TRBJ1-5; maybe TRBD1 (5 bases). Germline CDR1 LNHNV, CDR2 YYDKDF (reference sequence). Trimming took off 0 bases at V and 9 bases at J, with 15 bases between the two ends. The CDR3 covers 15 residues. The CDR3: CATSRDWGGLGPQHF. The DNA for the CDR3 is TGTGCCACCAGCAGAGATTGGGGCGGGCTGGGGCCCCAGCATTTT. The full variable domain, in which reference TRBV15 and TRBJ1-5 provide the parts outside the CDR3, is DAMVIQNPRYQVTQFGKPVTLSCSQTLNHNVMYWYQQKSSQAPKLLFHYYDKDFNNEADTPDNFQSRRPNTSFCFLDIRSPGLGDTAMYLCATSRDWGGLGPQHFGDGTRLSIL.

This sequence joins TRBV6-5 and TRBJ2-7, with 7 bases lining up with TRBD2. The germline V gene has CDR1 MNHEY and CDR2 SVGAGI. After removal of 6 bases from V and 3 bases from J, the junction contained 5 bases not matched to a gene. The CDR3 spans 13 residues. The CDR3 DNA reads as TGTGCCAGCAGCGCCGGGGACTACTACGAGCAGTACTTC. It codes for CASSAGDYYEQYF.

This chain joins TRBV4-1 and TRBJ2-7; D possibly corresponds to TRBD1 (5 bases). The germline V gene encodes CDR1 MGHRA and CDR2 YSYEKL. This CDR3 has 19 amino acids. Trimming stripped 4 bases from V and 3 bases from J, with 28 bases between. In nucleotides, the CDR3 is TGCGCCAGCAGCCCGACACGACAGCTTACCTTCACTCGACACTACGAGCAGTACTTC. Translating it yields CASSPTRQLTFTRHYEQYF.